This T cell receptor (beta chain) emerged from a study of T cell responses to AZD1222 COVID-19 vaccine. Study outcomes and limitations: CD4 TCRs linked to vaccination spanned spike, dominating at 160-218 and 743-854. Nearly half of spike-specific TCRs reportedly target unmutated variant regions.

A note on this clone: The antigen is unknown.

Clones were read by immunoSEQ multiplex PCR, and TCRdb kept only the in-frame ones, dropping some. The sample contains 95,000 to 100,000 clones, 86% of which appear only once. The CDR3 totals 11 residues. Germline V CDR1 and CDR2: SGHTA, FQGTGA. Germline trimming cut 4 bases from V and 6 bases from J; bases unmatched to any gene: 0. The chain couples TRBV7-3 to TRBJ2-7; 7 bases align to TRBD1. The sequences come from peripheral blood, collected on day 0 of AZD1222 vaccination. The sequence was obtained from an adult in good health. CDR3 loop: CASSSGGEQYF. Here the CDR3 DNA reads TGTGCCAGCAGCTCAGGGGGCGAGCAGTACTTC.